Below, 19 T cell receptor beta chains from the same sample are listed, as sequenced in a study of T cell responses to AZD1222 COVID-19 vaccine. Sequencing was performed with immunoSEQ multiplex PCR; in TCRdb, only in-frame clones are kept and a portion is missing. Among approximately 100,000 clones listed, around 84% were seen once. The sample consisted of peripheral blood, taken on day 0 of AZD1222 vaccination. The receptors derive from an adult in good health.

The J gene is TRBJ1-1, the V gene TRBV28; no reliable D call. Per the germline V gene, CDR1 is MDHEN and CDR2 is SYDVKM. The CDR3 consists of 12 residues. Trimming removed 6 bases from V and 1 base from J, with 6 bases in between. The CDR3: CASRYENTEAFF. The CDR3 nucleotides read TGTGCCAGCAGGTACGAGAACACTGAAGCTTTCTTT.

V is TRBV2 and J is TRBJ1-5, with unresolved D. Trimming left V 3 bases short and J 2 bases short, with 8 bases between. Germline loops: CDR1 SNHLY, CDR2 FYNNEI. This CDR3 comprises 14 residues. CDR3: CASSEGGGNQPQHF. In DNA form, the CDR3 reads TGTGCCAGCAGTGAGGGCGGGGGCAATCAGCCCCAGCATTTT.

The chain carries TRBV2 and TRBJ2-1; D is unresolved. Germline V gene data show CDR1 as SNHLY and CDR2 as FYNNEI. V was clipped by 4 bases and J by 9 bases, with 7 bases between them. This CDR3 spans 11 amino acids. CDR3 amino acids: CASSVQVEQFF. For the CDR3, the DNA is TGTGCCAGCAGTGTGCAGGTTGAGCAGTTCTTC.

The chain recombines TRBV7-2 with TRBJ2-5, with D maybe TRBD2 (5 bases). The V and J ends lost 5 bases and 4 bases respectively, with 17 bases between them. The CDR3 length is 15 residues. Germline V lookup: CDR1 SGHTA, CDR2 FQGNSA. The chain's CDR3 is CASSQDSGFGETQYF. The DNA of the CDR3 is TGTGCCAGCAGCCAGGACTCAGGATTCGGAGAGACCCAGTACTTC. Combining the CDR3 with reference TRBV7-2 and TRBJ2-5 gives the whole variable domain GAGVSQSPSNKVTEKGKDVELRCDPISGHTALYWYRQSLGQGLEFLIYFQGNSAPDKSGLPSDRFSAERTGGSVSTLTIQRTQQEDSAVYLCASSQDSGFGETQYFGPGTRLLVL.

The chain uses TRBV6-1 and TRBJ2-7, with 11 bases fitting TRBD2. The J segment lost 9 bases and the V segment lost 1 base, leaving 8 bases of the junction unmatched. Germline V lookup: CDR1 MNHNS, CDR2 SASEGT. CDR3 size: 15 residues. CDR3 residues: CASSEGELAGGAQYF. The CDR3 nucleotides read TGTGCCAGCAGTGAAGGGGAGCTAGCGGGAGGAGCGCAGTACTTC.

This clone was seen more than once but under ten times. The chain combines TRBV11-1 with TRBJ2-7; 7 bases map to TRBD1. CDR1 is SGHAT and CDR2 is FQDESV in the germline V gene (reference sequence). With V trimmed by 3 bases and J by 4 bases, 6 bases remained unmatched. The CDR3 loop spans 14 amino acids. In DNA form, the CDR3 reads TGTGCCAGCAGCTTTCGAGGGGACAGATACGAGCAGTACTTC. It yields the protein CASSFRGDRYEQYF.

V is TRBV2 and J is TRBJ1-3; D is undetermined. CDR1 and CDR2 (germline): SNHLY, FYNNEI. The CDR3 is made up of 12 amino acids. The germline V and J ends were trimmed by 2 bases and 8 bases, with 7 bases remaining between them. The CDR3 spells CASSEFGYTIYF. The CDR3 bases are TGTGCCAGCAGTGAATTTGGGTACACCATATATTTT.

The chain recombines TRBV19 with TRBJ2-5; 11 nucleotides align to TRBD1. Germline lookup yields CDR1 LNHDA and CDR2 SQIVND (reference sequence). The CDR3 has 13 residues. The V segment lost 8 bases and the J segment 6 bases; nucleotides outside the gene matches: 5. The CDR3 is CASRDRGSKTQYF. The CDR3 nucleotides read TGTGCCAGTCGGGACAGGGGGTCAAAGACCCAGTACTTC. Variable domain in full (rest from reference TRBV19 and TRBJ2-5): DGGITQSPKYLFRKEGQNVTLSCEQNLNHDAMYWYRQDPGQGLRLIYYSQIVNDFQKGDIAEGYSVSREKKESFPLTVTSAQKNPTAFYLCASRDRGSKTQYFGPGTRLLVL.

The chain couples TRBV7-9 to TRBJ1-3; 9 bases are shared with TRBD1. With V trimmed by 0 bases and J by 4 bases, 4 bases remained unmatched. Germline V lookup: CDR1 SEHNR, CDR2 FQNEAQ (reference sequence). The CDR3 is 16 amino acids. The CDR3 region has the DNA TGTGCCAGCAGCTTAGCTTCAGGGACAGGGGGAAACACCATATATTTT. Translating it yields CASSLASGTGGNTIYF.

This rearrangement joins TRBV27 to TRBJ1-5; 8 nucleotides match TRBD1. The CDR3 sequence is 15 residues long. The V and J ends lost 4 bases and 4 bases, in that order; junction bases with no gene match: 6. Germline-derived CDR1 and CDR2 are MNHEY and SMNVEV (reference sequence). This chain's CDR3 is CASSYRGIGNQPQHF. The CDR3 DNA sequence: TGTGCCAGCAGTTACAGGGGGATTGGGAATCAGCCCCAGCATTTT.

This chain joins TRBV5-1 and TRBJ2-7, with unresolved D. Looked up from germline, CDR1 is SGHRS and CDR2 is YFSETQ. The V gene lost 0 bases and the J gene lost 4 bases, with 14 bases spanning the gap. The length of the CDR3 is 15 residues. Here the CDR3 DNA reads TGCGCCAGCAGCTTGGGGGAACAGAAGTATTACGAGCAGTACTTC. It translates to CASSLGEQKYYEQYF.

V and J are TRBV27 and TRBJ1-1, with 11 positions matching TRBD1. Germline V gene lookup returns CDR1 MNHEY and CDR2 SMNVEV (reference sequence). The CDR3 contains 12 residues. V gave up 7 bases and J gave up 12 bases; unmatched junction bases: 7. CDR3 amino acids: CASKTGTGGTFF. DNA of the CDR3: TGTGCCAGCAAAACTGGGACAGGGGGTACTTTCTTT.

The chain joins TRBV30 to TRBJ1-5; D unresolved. There are 13 residues in the CDR3. V was clipped by 2 bases and J by 9 bases, with 14 bases between them. Germline V CDR1 and CDR2: GTSNPN, SVGIG (reference sequence). This CDR3 is CAWSSNTAGPQHF. The CDR3 nucleotides read TGTGCCTGGAGTTCTAACACGGCAGGGCCCCAGCATTTT. The full variable domain, in which reference TRBV30 and TRBJ1-5 provide the parts outside the CDR3, is SQTIHQWPATLVQPVGSPLSLECTVEGTSNPNLYWYRQAAGRGLQLLFYSVGIGQISSEVPQNLSASRPQDRQFILSSKKLLLSDSGFYLCAWSSNTAGPQHFGDGTRLSIL.

A remark on this clone: The junction and the germline gene differ at one end; a read error may be behind it. The CDR3 coding sequence is TGTGCCTGGAGTCCAATCCTAGCGGGGCCACTTTTT. Amino acid sequence: CAWSPILAGPLF. V is TRBV30 and J is TRBJ2-3; TRBD2 matches at 9 bases. The germline V gene has CDR1 GTSNPN and CDR2 SVGIG (reference sequence). The CDR3 has 12 amino acids. Based on the CDR3 plus reference TRBV30 and TRBJ2-3, the full variable domain is SQTIHQWPATLVQPVGSPLSLECTVEGTSNPNLYWYRQAAGRGLQLLFYSVGIGQISSEVPQNLSASRPQDRQFILSSKKLLLSDSGFYLCAWSPILAGPLFGPGTRLTVL.

The V call is TRBV27, the J call TRBJ1-1, with D uncertain. Deletions cut 9 bases from V and 4 bases from J, with 12 bases between. In germline, CDR1 is MNHEY, CDR2 SMNVEV (reference sequence). The CDR3 consists of 12 residues. This CDR3 is CARLREGTEAFF. CDR3 in DNA: TGTGCCAGGCTAAGGGAAGGCACTGAAGCTTTCTTT.

This clone occurred once. This rearrangement joins TRBV4-3 to TRBJ2-2; no clear D gene. The CDR3 contains 16 residues. Germline V gives CDR1 LGHNA, CDR2 YSLEER. Trimming removed 0 bases at V and 4 bases at J, with 12 bases between. Here the CDR3 reads CASSQERPPFTGELFF. The DNA for the CDR3 is TGCGCCAGCAGCCAAGAACGACCCCCCTTCACCGGGGAGCTGTTTTTT.

V usage is TRBV30 and J usage is TRBJ1-5; 7 nucleotides agree with TRBD1. The CDR3 extends over 13 amino acids. The ends lost 7 bases at V and 4 bases at J; junction bases unmatched: 7. Looked up from germline, CDR1 is GTSNPN and CDR2 is SVGIG (reference sequence). CDR3 in DNA: TGTGCCTTAAGACAGGGAACGAATCAGCCCCAGCATTTT. Translating it yields CALRQGTNQPQHF.

This clone was seen only a few times. The gene calls are TRBV4-1 and TRBJ2-1, with D perhaps assigned TRBD1 or TRBD2 (5 bases each). Deletions cut 9 bases from V and 7 bases from J, with 22 bases between. The CDR3 has 15 amino acids. Germline loops: CDR1 MGHRA, CDR2 YSYEKL. The CDR3 is CASTNAGTERNEQFF. Here the CDR3 DNA reads TGCGCCAGTACTAACGCCGGGACGGAACGAAATGAGCAGTTCTTC.

This chain uses TRBV30 with TRBJ2-2; 7 bases line up with TRBD2. V shed 4 bases and J 5 bases; nucleotides not matched to a gene: 7. This CDR3 region has 14 residues. The V gene's germline CDR1 is GTSNPN and CDR2 SVGIG (reference sequence). In nucleotides, the CDR3 is TGTGCCTGGAACCCGGGAGGAGGGACCGGGGAGCTGTTTTTT. Protein product: CAWNPGGGTGELFF.